The 25 T cell receptor beta chains below come from one sample, sequenced in a study of blood T cell repertoires in COVID-19. The method was immunoSEQ multiplex PCR; TCRdb's version includes in-frame clones alone and lacks a portion of them. The table includes roughly 380,000 clones, 85% detected once. The specimen sequenced was peripheral blood. The receptor set was obtained from a woman aged 18-30 years with acute or convalescent COVID-19.

This chain uses TRBV2 with TRBJ2-7, with D possibly TRBD1 on 6 matching bases. V gave up 4 bases and J gave up 3 bases, with 16 bases separating them. The CDR3 is 15 residues long. Germline lookup yields CDR1 SNHLY and CDR2 FYNNEI. CDR3 nucleotides: TGTGCCAGCAGTGTGGGTATTAGGGGGTTCTACGAGCAGTACTTC. Protein: CASSVGIRGFYEQYF.

As concerns this clone: A far more abundant clone sits one base away, making this likely a read error. CDR3 nucleotide sequence: TGTGCCAGCAGCTTAGACAAGAACACTGAAGCTTTCTTT. Protein: CASSLDKNTEAFF. The chain employs TRBV7-3 and TRBJ1-1; no clear D gene. Trimming took 2 bases from V and 1 from J, leaving 5 bases between them. CDR1 is SGHTA and CDR2 is FQGTGA in the germline V gene. CDR3 length: 13 residues. The whole variable domain, filled in from reference TRBV7-3 and TRBJ1-1, reads GAGVSQTPSNKVTEKGKYVELRCDPISGHTALYWYRQSLGQGPEFLIYFQGTGAADDSGLPNDRFFAVRPEGSVSTLKIQRTERGDSAVYLCASSLDKNTEAFFGQGTRLTVV.

The V call is TRBV5-1, the J call TRBJ1-5, with a weak D call TRBD1 (6 bases). The germline V gene has CDR1 SGHRS and CDR2 YFSETQ. V was trimmed by 0 bases and J by 5 bases, leaving 9 bases between them. The CDR3 runs 14 residues. The CDR3 protein is CASSLDTGYQPQHF. CDR3 DNA: TGCGCCAGCAGCTTGGACACAGGGTATCAGCCCCAGCATTTT.

The table lists this clone with a few counts. The V and J genes are TRBV19 and TRBJ1-6; the D is unclear. The CDR3 loop spans 15 amino acids. Trimming cost V 2 bases and J 10 bases, with 15 bases left between them. The germline V gene encodes CDR1 LNHDA and CDR2 SQIVND (reference sequence). This CDR3 is CASSIFLGGQSPLHF. In nucleotides, the CDR3 is TGTGCCAGTAGTATATTCCTCGGAGGGCAGTCACCCCTCCACTTT.

The rearrangement joins TRBV2 to TRBJ2-3; 7 nucleotides align to TRBD2. This CDR3 comprises 16 residues. Germline values: CDR1 SNHLY, CDR2 FYNNEI. V lost 2 bases to trimming and J lost 3 bases; unmatched junction nucleotides: 8. In DNA, the CDR3 is TGTGCCAGCAGTGAACGTTTCGGCGGGAGTACAGATACGCAGTATTTT. Protein product: CASSERFGGSTDTQYF.

Only one count was recorded for this clone. The rearrangement uses TRBV9 and TRBJ1-4; TRBD1 aligns across 7 bases. Unmatched junction bases numbered 8, after V lost 3 bases and J lost 3 bases. This CDR3 region has 16 residues. Germline V gives CDR1 SGDLS, CDR2 YYNGEE. Written as DNA, the CDR3 is TGTGCCAGCAGCGAGCGACAGGGCCCTCCTAATGAAAAACTGTTTTTT. Amino acid sequence: CASSERQGPPNEKLFF.

V usage is TRBV3-1 (or the pseudogene TRBV3-2) and J usage is TRBJ2-7; no definite D call. CDR1 and CDR2 (germline): LGHDT, YNNKEL (reference sequence). Trimming took off 5 bases at V and 6 bases at J, with 14 bases between the two ends. The CDR3 extends over 13 amino acids. This chain's CDR3 is CASSGAPSPEQYF. In DNA form, the CDR3 reads TGTGCCAGCAGCGGAGCCCCCTCTCCCGAGCAGTACTTC.

This clone was observed a handful of times. This sequence joins TRBV3-1 (or the pseudogene TRBV3-2) and TRBJ1-1; no clear D. Germline V gene lookup returns CDR1 LGHDT and CDR2 YNNKEL (reference sequence). This CDR3 region has 13 residues. The V end lost 3 bases, the J end lost 4 bases, and 9 bases lay between the germline ends. The CDR3 region is CASSQVLVTEAFF. DNA for the CDR3: TGTGCCAGCAGCCAGGTACTCGTCACTGAAGCTTTCTTT.

The chain employs TRBV24-1 and TRBJ1-1; possibly TRBD1 for D (6 bases). Trimming took off 7 bases at V and 9 bases at J, with 17 bases between the two ends. The CDR3 is made up of 13 amino acids. Germline V lookup: CDR1 KGHDR, CDR2 SFDVKD. This CDR3 reads CATSVKGHPQAFF. CDR3 coding DNA: TGTGCCACCAGCGTCAAGGGACACCCCCAAGCTTTCTTT.

This sequence joins TRBV5-6 and TRBJ1-5; tentatively, D is TRBD1 (6 bases). This CDR3 contains 15 residues. Germline V gene data show CDR1 as SGHDT and CDR2 as YYEEEE. Trimming took 0 bases from V and 1 from J, leaving 8 bases between them. CDR3 sequence: CASSLEGTSNQPQHF. Here the CDR3 DNA reads TGTGCCAGCAGCTTGGAAGGGACAAGCAATCAGCCCCAGCATTTT.

The chain links TRBV25-1 to TRBJ1-6; 7 bases line up with TRBD1. Germline trimming cut 0 bases from V and 7 bases from J; bases unmatched to any gene: 9. In germline, CDR1 is MGHDK, CDR2 SYGVNS. There are 17 residues in the CDR3. CDR3 DNA: TGTGCCAGCAGTGAATACCGCAAGAGCAGGGGGAATTCACCCCTCCACTTT. Residues: CASSEYRKSRGNSPLHF.

CDR3: CASSLTGGEQYF. For the CDR3, the DNA is TGTGCCAGCAGCTTGACGGGAGGGGAGCAGTACTTC. The chain links TRBV5-5 to TRBJ2-7, with 8 bases lining up with TRBD2. The V and J ends lost 1 base and 7 bases, in that order; junction bases with no gene match: 1. Germline assignment: CDR1 SGHKS and CDR2 YYEKEE (reference sequence). The CDR3 is 12 residues long.

This chain joins TRBV3-1 (or the pseudogene TRBV3-2) and TRBJ2-1; 10 bases fit TRBD2. CDR3 length: 19 amino acids. Losses at the gene ends were 4 bases for V and 0 bases for J; bases not matched to a gene: 12. Germline assignment: CDR1 LGHDT and CDR2 YNNKEL (reference sequence). In DNA form, the CDR3 reads TGTGCCAGCAGCCCCCGCCGGACTAGCGGCCTAGACTCCTACAATGAGCAGTTCTTC. Amino acid sequence: CASSPRRTSGLDSYNEQFF.

The rearrangement joins TRBV28 to TRBJ2-7; a weak D match, TRBD1 (5 bases). This CDR3 spans 13 amino acids. Germline V gene sequence: CDR1 MDHEN, CDR2 SYDVKM. Deletions cut 2 bases from V and 3 bases from J, with 8 bases between. DNA for the CDR3: TGTGCCAGCAGTTTAGGCAGGGTCTACGAGCAGTACTTC. Translating it yields CASSLGRVYEQYF.

The chain recombines TRBV15 with TRBJ2-7; the D gene is possibly TRBD1 (5 bases). CDR1 is LNHNV and CDR2 is YYDKDF in the germline V gene (reference sequence). The CDR3 extends over 15 amino acids. V was trimmed by 0 bases and J by 0 bases, leaving 9 bases between them. The DNA for the CDR3 is TGTGCCACCAGCAGAGAGGGTGGGGCCTCCTACGAGCAGTACTTC. Amino acid sequence: CATSREGGASYEQYF.

The table lists this clone with many counts. The chain combines TRBV27 with TRBJ2-7, with D possibly TRBD1 on 5 matching bases. The V and J ends lost 2 bases and 5 bases respectively, with 10 bases between them. The germline CDR1 and CDR2 sequences are MNHEY and SMNVEV (reference sequence). The CDR3 sequence is 13 residues long. The CDR3 nucleotides read TGTGCCAGCAGTTTAGGGGCCGCGGACGAGCAGTACTTC. Translating it yields CASSLGAADEQYF.

The V gene is TRBV13, the J gene TRBJ2-3; D not resolved. Looked up from germline, CDR1 is PRHDT and CDR2 is FYEKMQ (reference sequence). V lost 0 bases and J 0 bases, leaving 7 bases between the germline ends. This CDR3 comprises 15 residues. CDR3 amino acids: CASSLGPTSTDTQYF. For the CDR3, the DNA is TGTGCCAGCAGCTTAGGACCGACTAGCACAGATACGCAGTATTTT.

In this sample, this clone turned up once. The CDR3, as DNA: TGTGCCAGCCAGAATTCATATAGCAATCAGCCCCAGCATTTT. Translation gives CASQNSYSNQPQHF. This rearrangement joins TRBV6-5 to TRBJ1-5, with D unresolved. Trimming removed 8 bases from V and 0 bases from J, with 11 bases in between. CDR3 size: 14 residues. Germline V lookup: CDR1 MNHEY, CDR2 SVGAGI.

The V gene is TRBV19, the J gene TRBJ1-2; 10 nucleotides line up with TRBD1. V was clipped by 8 bases and J by 7 bases; unmatched bases: 7. Germline V gene sequence: CDR1 LNHDA, CDR2 SQIVND (reference sequence). The CDR3 runs 13 residues. The CDR3 region has the DNA TGTGCCAGTGGGACAGGGGTCGGAAGTGGCTACACCTTC. Translated: CASGTGVGSGYTF.

This clone was picked up one time. The chain carries TRBV28 and TRBJ1-1, with 7 positions matching TRBD1. CDR1 and CDR2 (germline): MDHEN, SYDVKM. The CDR3 covers 15 residues. Trimming removed 2 bases from V and 2 bases from J; junction bases left unmatched: 5. Written as DNA, the CDR3 is TGTGCCAGCAGTTTACTGGACAGGACCAACACTGAAGCTTTCTTT. Encoded protein: CASSLLDRTNTEAFF.

The V call is TRBV19, the J call TRBJ1-2; D not resolved. CDR1 and CDR2 (germline): LNHDA, SQIVND (reference sequence). Deletions cut 3 bases from V and 0 bases from J, with 11 bases between. The CDR3 has 15 residues. This chain's CDR3 is CASSMAPGANYGYTF. DNA for the CDR3: TGTGCCAGTAGTATGGCCCCCGGGGCTAACTATGGCTACACCTTC.

This chain uses TRBV5-4 with TRBJ1-2, with 8 positions matching TRBD1. CDR1 is SGHNT, CDR2 YYREEE, per germline (reference sequence). The length of the CDR3 is 13 residues. Trimming cost V 4 bases and J 6 bases; bases outside gene matches: 5. CDR3 protein: CASSKQGAHGYTF. In DNA form, the CDR3 reads TGTGCCAGCAGCAAGCAGGGGGCGCATGGCTACACCTTC.

This sequence joins TRBV11-2 and TRBJ2-1; TRBD2 is a possible D gene (7 bases). The germline V gene encodes CDR1 SGHAT and CDR2 FQNNGV. CDR3 length equals 16 residues. The V end was cut by 6 bases, the J end by 2 bases, with 17 bases between. The CDR3: CASSSGAGGTYNEQFF. The CDR3 DNA is TGTGCCAGCAGTTCAGGGGCCGGGGGGACCTACAATGAGCAGTTCTTC.

The rearrangement joins TRBV7-8 to TRBJ1-1, with 9 bases matching TRBD1. This CDR3 spans 16 amino acids. The V gene end was trimmed by 3 bases and the J gene end by 5 bases; junction bases not matched to a gene: 10. Germline lookup yields CDR1 SGHVS and CDR2 FQNEAQ. CDR3 amino acids: CASSFIGQGRLTEAFF. Here the CDR3 DNA reads TGTGCCAGCAGCTTTATCGGACAGGGGAGATTGACTGAAGCTTTCTTT.

The table lists this clone with a count of one. This chain links TRBV3-1 (or the pseudogene TRBV3-2) with TRBJ1-3; possibly TRBD1 for D (5 bases). Germline V gives CDR1 LGHDT, CDR2 YNNKEL (reference sequence). The CDR3 consists of 16 residues. The V end lost 1 base, the J end lost 3 bases, and 13 bases lay between the germline ends. CDR3 DNA: TGTGCCAGCAGCCAAGGGGGGAGGCTTAGTGGAAACACCATATATTTT. It specifies CASSQGGRLSGNTIYF.